This T cell receptor (beta chain) was documented in a study of regulatory T cells in long-lasting Graves disease. Regarding the study as a whole: Gene preferences differed: TRBV28, TRBJ1-2, TRBJ2-5 in persistent cases. Persistent patients shared more public clonotypes (under 3,000) than newly diagnosed patients (around 1,000). Thyroid tissue went unexamined; only peripheral blood was analyzed. Accuracy may have been reduced by the small sample size.

This clonotype was observed many times. Its antigen is unidentified. As for time point: newly diagnosed GD, antithyroid drugs for less than 3 months. The TCR library was made from RNA that had been extracted from PBMCs in TRIzol. The CDR3 has 16 residues. The ends lost 5 bases at V and 14 bases at J; junction bases unmatched: 19. In germline, CDR1 is LGHNA, CDR2 YNFKEQ. Library construction for TCR beta used iRepertoire HTBI primers and Arm-PCR of CDR3 regions. MiXCR, run by TCRdb on the multiplex PCR reads, gives a single entry per CDR3 protein. The table lists approximately 400,000 distinct CDR3 sequences, roughly a sixth of them singletons.

This TCR was sampled from a female donor with Graves disease. J is TRBJ2-1 and V is TRBV4-2, with TRBD2 matching over 9 bases. This specimen consisted of peripheral blood mononuclear cells (PBMCs), obtained at new diagnosis, from a patient treated with antithyroid drugs. CDR3 in DNA: TGTGCCAGCAGCGAAGGGGAGGGACTAGCCCCCCCTGGGAAGTTCTTC. Its protein is CASSEGEGLAPPGKFF.